Shown below are 15 T cell receptor beta chains from a single sample sequenced in a study of blood T cell repertoires in COVID-19. Profiling relied on immunoSEQ multiplex PCR, and the TCRdb table lists in-frame clones only, not all of them. The data show approximately 260,000 clones, with nearly 90% seen just once and more than 1.5% held by the top ten. Input material: PBMCs or T cells enriched from blood (not recorded which). These receptors originate from a woman aged 60-75 years who had recovered from COVID-19.

This clone was detected only once. The rearrangement uses TRBV10-2 and TRBJ1-4, with D unresolved. The V end was cut by 6 bases, the J end by 0 bases, with 14 bases between. CDR1 and CDR2 from the germline V gene are WSHSY and SAAADI. CDR3 length equals 16 residues. CDR3 sequence: CASRDTYVATNEKLFF. Here the CDR3 DNA reads TGCGCCAGCAGAGATACTTACGTGGCAACTAATGAAAAACTGTTTTTT.

The chain joins TRBV10-3 to TRBJ2-1, with D possibly matching TRBD2 (6 bases). This CDR3 comprises 16 residues. V shed 7 bases and J shed 0 bases, with 16 bases lying between them. Germline V gene sequence: CDR1 ENHRY, CDR2 SYGVKD. CDR3 residues: CAIKALDGSSYNEQFF. CDR3 bases: TGTGCCATCAAAGCCCTGGACGGGAGCTCCTACAATGAGCAGTTCTTC.

The chain uses TRBV3-1 (or the pseudogene TRBV3-2) and TRBJ2-5; 11 nucleotides match TRBD2. This CDR3 is 15 amino acids long. With V trimmed by 4 bases and J by 5 bases, 6 bases remained unmatched. CDR1 LGHDT and CDR2 YNNKEL come from the germline V gene (reference sequence). CDR3 residues: CASSLTSGGWETQYF. CDR3 bases: TGTGCCAGCAGCCTAACTAGCGGGGGTTGGGAGACCCAGTACTTC.

The J gene is TRBJ1-4, the V gene TRBV5-6, with a possible D match to TRBD1 (6 bases). V dropped 4 bases and J dropped 8 bases, with 15 bases sitting between them. Germline V CDR1 and CDR2: SGHDT, YYEEEE. This CDR3 contains 14 residues. The DNA of the CDR3 is TGTGCCAGCAGCCAAGGGACAAAGCGGGAAAAACTGTTTTTT. It yields the protein CASSQGTKREKLFF.

The sample holds many counts of this clone. This sample also contains other DNA sequences that code for the same CDR3. This chain links TRBV11-2 with TRBJ2-2, with TRBD1 matching 10 bases. CDR1 is SGHAT and CDR2 is FQNNGV in the germline V gene. The CDR3 has 14 amino acids. The V segment lost 4 bases and the J segment 4 bases; nucleotides outside the gene matches: 0. The CDR3 bases are TGTGCCAGCAGCTGGGACAGGGGCACCGGGGAGCTGTTTTTT. Translated, it gives CASSWDRGTGELFF.

In DNA form, the CDR3 reads TGTGCCAGCAGTTTATTGGGAGCCCGGAGCGAAAATCAGACCCAGTACTTC. Translation gives CASSLLGARSENQTQYF. V is TRBV27 and J is TRBJ2-5, with D perhaps TRBD2 (5 bases). The CDR3 contains 17 residues. V lost 1 base and J lost 6, with 21 bases in between. In germline, CDR1 is MNHEY, CDR2 SMNVEV (reference sequence).

This clone was detected only a few times. This chain's CDR3 is CASSYFGTANTEAFF. CDR3 sequence (DNA): TGTGCCAGCAGTTACTTTGGGACAGCTAACACTGAAGCTTTCTTT. The chain recombines TRBV6-5 with TRBJ1-1, with 7 bases aligning to TRBD1. Germline V gene lookup returns CDR1 MNHEY and CDR2 SVGAGI. With V trimmed by 1 base and J by 2 bases, 4 bases remained unmatched. CDR3 length equals 15 residues.

This clone turned up a few times. The chain is built from TRBV6-1 and TRBJ1-6; 8 nucleotides match TRBD1. The CDR3 contains 13 residues. Germline V gene lookup returns CDR1 MNHNS and CDR2 SASEGT. J gave up 14 bases and V 0 bases, and 3 bases lay outside the gene matches. Here the CDR3 reads CASSEAEDRALHF. CDR3 DNA sequence: TGTGCCAGCAGTGAAGCCGAGGACAGGGCCCTCCACTTT.

The gene calls are TRBV6-1 and TRBJ2-5, with D perhaps TRBD1 (7 bases). Trimming took 1 base from V and 1 from J, leaving 19 bases between them. This CDR3 has 18 amino acids. Germline CDR1 MNHNS, CDR2 SASEGT. Here the CDR3 reads CASSEVSGGMMLQETQYF. The CDR3 DNA follows: TGTGCCAGCAGTGAAGTTTCAGGGGGGATGATGCTCCAAGAGACCCAGTACTTC.

The genes are TRBV29-1 and TRBJ1-6, with a possible D match to TRBD1 (5 bases). Trimming left V 7 bases short and J 4 bases short, with 14 bases between. The CDR3 extends over 14 amino acids. The germline CDR1 and CDR2 sequences are SQVTM and ANQGSEA. CDR3 bases: TGCAGCGCAAAATTAACAGGATATAATTCACCCCTCCACTTT. Translating it yields CSAKLTGYNSPLHF.

The rearrangement uses TRBV2 and TRBJ1-1; TRBD1 aligns across 12 bases. CDR3 size: 17 residues. The germline gives CDR1 SNHLY, CDR2 FYNNEI. V trimming: 3 bases; J trimming: 2 bases; junction bases outside the gene matches: 7. The CDR3 reads CASSDSGTGGPNTEAFF. In DNA, the CDR3 is TGTGCCAGCAGTGATTCCGGGACAGGGGGCCCCAACACTGAAGCTTTCTTT. The whole variable domain, remainder taken from reference TRBV2 and TRBJ1-1, is EPEVTQTPSHQVTQMGQEVILRCVPISNHLYFYWYRQILGQKVEFLVSFYNNEISEKSEIFDDQFSVERPDGSNFTLKIRSTKLEDSAMYFCASSDSGTGGPNTEAFFGQGTRLTVV.

The chain combines TRBV2 with TRBJ2-7; 11 bases map to TRBD2. The CDR3 runs to 14 residues. Germline assignment: CDR1 SNHLY and CDR2 FYNNEI. The V gene end was trimmed by 8 bases and the J gene end by 5 bases; junction bases not matched to a gene: 8. CDR3 protein: CASRGLAVFDEQYF. The CDR3 nucleotides are TGTGCCAGCCGGGGACTAGCGGTATTTGACGAGCAGTACTTC.

The CDR3 nucleotides are TGTGCCAGCAGTTCCGGGACACCGAATAATTCACCCCTCCACTTT. Amino acids: CASSSGTPNNSPLHF. This chain links TRBV2 with TRBJ1-6; TRBD1 might be the D (6 bases). Germline V CDR1 and CDR2: SNHLY, FYNNEI. V lost 5 bases and J lost 5, with 13 bases in between. CDR3 size: 15 residues.

This chain uses TRBV20-1 with TRBJ2-1; possibly TRBD1 for D (5 bases). V was pared by 3 bases and J by 8 bases, with 5 bases between. Germline assignment: CDR1 DFQATT and CDR2 SNEGSKA (reference sequence). The CDR3 length is 10 residues. DNA for the CDR3: TGCAGTGCTAGGACAGATGAGCAGTTCTTC. This sequence encodes CSARTDEQFF.

The rearrangement links TRBV4-2 to TRBJ2-3; TRBD1 is a possible D gene (6 bases). V lost 5 bases and J 3 bases, leaving 12 bases between the germline ends. Germline CDR1 LGHNA, CDR2 YNFKEQ. The CDR3 totals 14 residues. The CDR3 nucleotides read TGTGCCAGCAGCGAAAGGACAGTGACAGATACGCAGTATTTT. Translated, it gives CASSERTVTDTQYF.